The 31 T cell receptor beta chains below all came from one sample that was sequenced in a study of blood T cell repertoires in COVID-19. Profiling relied on immunoSEQ multiplex PCR, and the TCRdb table lists in-frame clones only, not all of them. The table has around 200,000 clones, less than 80% seen once; the top ten hold roughly 13%. Sequencing used peripheral blood. All receptors come from a man aged 50-59 years who had recovered from COVID-19.

The rearrangement joins TRBV29-1 to TRBJ2-3; D not resolved. CDR1 is SQVTM, CDR2 ANQGSEA, per germline. Trimming took 7 bases from V and 0 from J, leaving 11 bases between them. CDR3 length equals 13 residues. The CDR3 sequence: CSAPVSSTDTQYF. In DNA form, the CDR3 reads TGCAGCGCCCCCGTATCTAGCACAGATACGCAGTATTTT.

There are a few counts of this clone. The chain employs TRBV19 and TRBJ2-2; weak D call: TRBD2 (7 bases). V was shortened by 9 bases and J by 7 bases, with 15 bases between the two germline ends. CDR1 is LNHDA and CDR2 is SQIVND in the germline V gene (reference sequence). The CDR3 has 13 amino acids. The CDR3 region is CASRGALGGELFF. In nucleotides, the CDR3 is TGTGCCAGCCGGGGGGCGCTAGGCGGGGAGCTGTTTTTT.

The chain is built from TRBV14 and TRBJ1-2; D unresolved. CDR1 SGHDN and CDR2 FVKESK come from the germline V gene. With 0 bases removed from V and 1 base from J, the gap between germline ends came to 6 bases. CDR3 length: 14 amino acids. The CDR3 DNA reads TGTGCCAGCAGCCAAGACCCGGGTAACTATGGCTACACCTTC. This translates into CASSQDPGNYGYTF.

The V call is TRBV4-1, the J call TRBJ2-3, with TRBD2 matching 7 bases. This CDR3 comprises 16 residues. Trimming removed 4 bases from V and 2 bases from J; junction bases left unmatched: 9. In germline, CDR1 is MGHRA, CDR2 YSYEKL. CDR3 coding DNA: TGCGCCAGCAGCCCCAAGCGTGGGGGGGACACAGATACGCAGTATTTT. As protein: CASSPKRGGDTDTQYF.

The rearrangement uses TRBV7-2 and TRBJ2-1; 8 positions agree with TRBD2. After removal of 1 base from V and 6 bases from J, the junction contained 2 bases not matched to a gene. Germline V gives CDR1 SGHTA, CDR2 FQGNSA. This CDR3 has 14 amino acids. CDR3 in amino acids: CASSLGGGSNEQFF. CDR3 in DNA: TGTGCCAGCAGCTTAGGCGGGGGGTCCAATGAGCAGTTCTTC.

This chain joins TRBV6-2 or TRBV6-3 and TRBJ2-1; a possible D gene is TRBD2 (5 bases). This CDR3 has 14 residues. V lost 2 bases and J 7 bases, leaving 12 bases between the germline ends. Germline V lookup: CDR1 MNHEY, CDR2 SVGEGT. The CDR3 bases are TGTGCCAGCAGTTACGTGGGAGTTGGGAATGAGCAGTTCTTC. Protein: CASSYVGVGNEQFF.

V gene TRBV6-5 combines with J gene TRBJ1-2; TRBD1 matches 9 bases. This CDR3 region has 14 residues. Germline CDR1 is MNHEY and CDR2 is SVGAGI. V dropped 7 bases and J dropped 6; count of bases not matched to a gene: 9. For the CDR3, the DNA is TGTGCCAGCAATAAGGGACAGGGCTTTGATGGCTACACCTTC. This encodes CASNKGQGFDGYTF.

This sequence joins TRBV18 and TRBJ2-7; perhaps TRBD1 as D (6 bases). This CDR3 comprises 15 residues. V shed 2 bases and J shed 7 bases, with 18 bases lying between them. Germline V CDR1 and CDR2: KGHSH, LQKENI. DNA of the CDR3: TGTGCCAGCTCACCATCATACAGGGCCCTGGTGGAGCAGTACTTC. Protein: CASSPSYRALVEQYF.

In its sample, this clone was seen a few times. The rearrangement uses TRBV2 and TRBJ2-1; tentatively, D is TRBD2 (6 bases). In germline, CDR1 is SNHLY, CDR2 FYNNEI. The CDR3 has 14 amino acids. The germline V and J ends were trimmed by 3 bases and 2 bases, with 8 bases remaining between them. The CDR3 DNA follows: TGTGCCAGCAGTGACGGGAGACCCTACAATGAGCAGTTCTTC. Translated, it gives CASSDGRPYNEQFF.

The chain uses TRBV5-1 and TRBJ1-1; D is possibly TRBD1 (6 bases). The V and J ends lost 0 bases and 8 bases respectively, with 8 bases between them. This CDR3 is 12 amino acids long. The germline V gene has CDR1 SGHRS and CDR2 YFSETQ. CDR3 nucleotide sequence: TGCGCCAGCAGCTTGGGGACAGAAGAAGCTTTCTTT. This encodes CASSLGTEEAFF.

This clone was recorded many times. The rearrangement uses TRBV11-2 and TRBJ2-2; TRBD1 matches 8 bases. V shed 1 base, J shed 3 bases, and the junction held 1 base outside the gene matches. CDR3 length equals 15 residues. The V gene's germline CDR1 is SGHAT and CDR2 FQNNGV. As DNA, the CDR3 is TGTGCCAGCAGCTTAGGCAGGGGGCACACCGGGGAGCTGTTTTTT. Translating gives CASSLGRGHTGELFF.

V usage is TRBV28 and J usage is TRBJ2-7, with D possibly being TRBD2 (6 bases). Trimming shortened V by 5 bases and J by 0 bases, and 11 bases separated the two germline ends. The germline V gene encodes CDR1 MDHEN and CDR2 SYDVKM. The length of the CDR3 is 14 residues. CDR3 DNA: TGTGCCAGCAGTCAACACGGGAGCTCCTACGAGCAGTACTTC. It specifies CASSQHGSSYEQYF.

The V and J genes are TRBV24-1 and TRBJ2-5; D uncertain. The V end lost 3 bases, the J end lost 2 bases, and 9 bases lay between the germline ends. The germline CDR1 and CDR2 sequences are KGHDR and SFDVKD. The CDR3 runs 14 residues. CDR3: CATSDDNLQETQYF. The CDR3 nucleotides are TGTGCCACCAGTGATGACAACTTACAAGAGACCCAGTACTTC.

DNA of the CDR3: TGTGCCAGCAGCCGTCCGGAGAGCGGGAGTGGTGAGCAGTTCTTC. Its protein product is CASSRPESGSGEQFF. V usage is TRBV7-8 and J usage is TRBJ2-1, with TRBD2 matching 8 bases. From germline, CDR1 is SGHVS and CDR2 FQNEAQ. The V and J ends lost 5 bases and 9 bases, in that order; junction bases with no gene match: 12. CDR3 length equals 15 residues.

This clone was recorded only once. The rearrangement uses TRBV3-1 (or the pseudogene TRBV3-2) and TRBJ2-5; 8 bases line up with TRBD2. The CDR3 is made up of 16 amino acids. CDR1 is LGHDT and CDR2 is YNNKEL in the germline V gene (reference sequence). The V and J ends lost 7 bases and 4 bases, in that order; junction bases with no gene match: 14. The CDR3 sequence: CASNRDAGGGGETQYF. The CDR3, as DNA: TGTGCCAGCAACAGGGATGCGGGAGGAGGTGGAGAGACCCAGTACTTC.

This chain uses TRBV24-1 with TRBJ2-2; 15 bases are a match to TRBD2. V shed 5 bases and J 4 bases; nucleotides not matched to a gene: 7. Looked up from germline, CDR1 is KGHDR and CDR2 is SFDVKD. This CDR3 contains 18 residues. The CDR3 bases are TGTGCCACCAGTGGACTGGGACTAGCGGGAGGAATCACCGGGGAGCTGTTTTTT. It specifies CATSGLGLAGGITGELFF.

Notes on this clone: At the DNA level, this CDR3 is encoded by other sequences in the same sample as well. V is TRBV24-1 and J is TRBJ1-2; D call uncertain. The CDR3 is 12 amino acids. The germline V and J ends were trimmed by 4 bases and 2 bases, with 4 bases remaining between them. From germline, CDR1 is KGHDR and CDR2 SFDVKD. In DNA, the CDR3 is TGTGCCACCAGTGACCCGAACTATGGCTACACCTTC. Translated: CATSDPNYGYTF.

V gene TRBV29-1 combines with J gene TRBJ2-2; 8 nucleotides agree with TRBD1. The CDR3 runs 13 residues. Germline V gene data show CDR1 as SQVTM and CDR2 as ANQGSEA. The ends lost 6 bases at V and 4 bases at J; junction bases unmatched: 4. The CDR3 coding sequence is TGCAGCGTGCAGGGGGCGCTCACCGGGGAGCTGTTTTTT. Encoded protein: CSVQGALTGELFF.

This clone was observed a single time. This sequence joins TRBV18 and TRBJ2-7; 9 nucleotides match TRBD1. V lost 6 bases and J lost 4; bases outside the gene matches: 10. Looked up from germline, CDR1 is KGHSH and CDR2 is LQKENI. The CDR3 runs to 15 residues. CDR3 residues: CASSPDKDRGYEQYF. The CDR3, as DNA: TGTGCCAGCTCGCCGGATAAGGACAGGGGATACGAGCAGTACTTC.

The V call is TRBV30, the J call TRBJ2-4, with 16 nucleotides matching TRBD2. V was pared by 2 bases and J by 8 bases, with 6 bases of the junction left unmatched. Germline CDR1 and CDR2: GTSNPN and SVGIG (reference sequence). This CDR3 region has 16 residues. As DNA, the CDR3 is TGTGCCTGGAGTAGGGGACTAGCGGGAGGGGTTGACATTCAGTACTTC. It encodes CAWSRGLAGGVDIQYF.

The chain carries TRBV7-3 and TRBJ2-1; 8 bases line up with TRBD1. V gave up 2 bases and J gave up 9 bases; unmatched junction bases: 3. The CDR3 spans 13 residues. CDR1 and CDR2 (germline): SGHTA, FQGTGA. CDR3 amino acids: CASSLAQGVEQFF. The CDR3 bases are TGTGCCAGCAGCTTAGCACAGGGGGTTGAGCAGTTCTTC.

The chain is built from TRBV28 and TRBJ1-1; 7 bases are a match to TRBD1. Germline V gene lookup returns CDR1 MDHEN and CDR2 SYDVKM. The V segment lost 2 bases and the J segment 1 base; nucleotides outside the gene matches: 7. The CDR3 contains 16 residues. The DNA of the CDR3 is TGTGCCAGCAGTTTAACAGCAGGGGGAGGGAACACTGAAGCTTTCTTT. Translating gives CASSLTAGGGNTEAFF.

CDR3 DNA: TGCGCCAGCAGCCAGGAGCCCGGGAGGAGCACAGATACGCAGTATTTT. This codes for CASSQEPGRSTDTQYF. This chain uses TRBV4-1 with TRBJ2-3, with TRBD2 identical over 7 bases. Trimming removed 3 bases from V and 0 bases from J; junction bases left unmatched: 6. The CDR3 is 16 amino acids. Germline CDR1 reads MGHRA; CDR2 reads YSYEKL.

CDR3 DNA: TGTGCCAGCAGCCCGGGACAGCAGGTCGGGACCCAGTACTTC. Its translation: CASSPGQQVGTQYF. The chain uses TRBV7-7 and TRBJ2-5, with 7 bases matching TRBD1. V shed 5 bases, J shed 7 bases, and the junction held 10 bases outside the gene matches. The CDR3 covers 14 residues. Germline values: CDR1 SSHAT, CDR2 FNYEAQ (reference sequence).

This rearrangement joins TRBV12-3 or TRBV12-4 to TRBJ1-1; TRBD1 is a possible D gene (5 bases). The CDR3 totals 12 residues. The germline V and J ends were trimmed by 1 base and 7 bases, with 7 bases remaining between them. CDR3 in amino acids: CASSLVGGEAFF. The DNA of the CDR3 is TGTGCCAGCAGTTTAGTCGGGGGTGAAGCTTTCTTT.

V usage is TRBV30 and J usage is TRBJ1-4, with D unclear. From germline, CDR1 is GTSNPN and CDR2 SVGIG (reference sequence). Trimming removed 5 bases from V and 2 bases from J, with 12 bases in between. The CDR3 is 14 residues long. CDR3 sequence reads: CAWARGSTNEKLFF. The CDR3 DNA is TGTGCCTGGGCCCGGGGAAGTACTAATGAAAAACTGTTTTTT.

V usage is TRBV19 and J usage is TRBJ1-2, with D uncertain. The CDR3 is made up of 13 amino acids. Trimming stripped 5 bases from V and 3 bases from J, with 10 bases between. Germline CDR1 LNHDA, CDR2 SQIVND (reference sequence). CDR3 amino acids: CASSAGTYYGYTF. The CDR3 region has the DNA TGTGCCAGTAGTGCGGGCACCTACTATGGCTACACCTTC.

This sequence joins TRBV19 and TRBJ2-7; D is ambiguous. This CDR3 comprises 14 residues. The V and J ends lost 3 bases and 0 bases respectively, with 9 bases between them. CDR1 and CDR2 from the germline V gene are LNHDA and SQIVND (reference sequence). This CDR3 is CASSIFLDSYEQYF. The CDR3 coding sequence is TGTGCCAGTAGTATTTTCCTAGACTCCTACGAGCAGTACTTC.

The rearrangement links TRBV7-2 to TRBJ2-1; 7 nucleotides match TRBD2. The CDR3 runs 15 residues. In germline, CDR1 is SGHTA, CDR2 FQGNSA. Germline trimming cut 1 base from V and 6 bases from J; bases unmatched to any gene: 6. For the CDR3, the DNA is TGTGCCAGCAGCTTAGGGACTAGTGGGCTCAATGAGCAGTTCTTC. Protein: CASSLGTSGLNEQFF. The full variable domain, with the rest looked up from reference TRBV7-2 and TRBJ2-1, is GAGVSQSPSNKVTEKGKDVELRCDPISGHTALYWYRQSLGQGLEFLIYFQGNSAPDKSGLPSDRFSAERTGGSVSTLTIQRTQQEDSAVYLCASSLGTSGLNEQFFGPGTRLTVL.

The V call is TRBV5-1, the J call TRBJ2-7, with TRBD2 matching over 9 bases. The V gene end was trimmed by 5 bases and the J gene end by 0 bases; junction bases not matched to a gene: 9. The V gene's germline CDR1 is SGHRS and CDR2 YFSETQ. CDR3 size: 16 residues. DNA of the CDR3: TGCGCCAGCAGACCCTTGACTAGCGGATTCTCCTACGAGCAGTACTTC. Protein: CASRPLTSGFSYEQYF.

This chain uses TRBV25-1 with TRBJ1-1; TRBD1 is a possible D gene (5 bases). V was cut by 1 base and J by 7 bases, with 13 bases left in between. CDR1 MGHDK and CDR2 SYGVNS come from the germline V gene. This CDR3 comprises 14 residues. CDR3 nucleotide sequence: TGTGCCAGCAGTGAATTGGGAAGAAGGGGTGAAGCTTTCTTT. Protein sequence: CASSELGRRGEAFF.